A selection of T cell receptor beta chains follows, all from one sample in a study of T-cell memory formation after mild COVID-19. TCRdb used MiXCR to reprocess the 5' RACE reads, holding one entry per CDR3 protein. The data hold a few hundred thousand distinct CDR3 sequences, with around 30% observed a single time. Sequences were obtained from PBMCs or a T cell subset sorted from them (not recorded which). The origin of the receptors is an adult woman who had mild COVID-19 (a few samples of this study predate the infection). Cell type and time point are not known. Each CDR3 is given with its conserved first and last residue. The D gene is left open where the match is weak. Size is stated for part of the rows, as once, few or many counts, or as a class when the clone is expanded.

V: TRBV12-3/TRBV12-4
D: TRBD1
J: TRBJ2-1
size: .
CDR3: CASSLARGQGGYEQFF
DNA: TGTGCCAGCAGTTTGGCCCGAGGACAGGGAGGCTATGAGCAGTTCTTC

V: TRBV25-1
D: TRBD1
J: TRBJ2-7
size: few
CDR3: CASSESPGTGFDEQYF
DNA: TGTGCCAGCAGTGAGTCCCCCGGGACAGGGTTCGACGAGCAGTACTTC

V: TRBV9
D: .
J: TRBJ1-2
size: few
CDR3: CASSVGRGEGKLDYGYTF
DNA: TGTGCCAGCAGCGTAGGGAGGGGGGAAGGAAAGCTAGACTATGGCTACACCTTC

V: TRBV15
D: .
J: TRBJ2-5
size: .
CDR3: CATSSREKLVSRETQYF
DNA: TGTGCCACCAGCAGTCGAGAGAAACTAGTTAGCCGGGAGACCCAGTACTTC

V: TRBV7-2
D: .
J: TRBJ1-5
size: .
CDR3: CASSPSGPYSNQPQHF
DNA: TGTGCCAGCAGCCCTAGTGGGCCCTATAGCAATCAGCCCCAGCATTTT

V: TRBV6-5
D: .
J: TRBJ1-2
size: .
CDR3: CATRPSGHGYTF
DNA: TGTGCCACCCGGCCATCGGGGCATGGCTACACCTTC

V: TRBV7-7
D: .
J: TRBJ1-5
size: few
CDR3: CASSLLSQHF
DNA: TGTGCTAGCAGCCTCCTGTCCCAGCATTTT

V: TRBV12-3/TRBV12-4
D: TRBD1
J: TRBJ1-1
size: many
CDR3: CASNPNRGGPEAFF
DNA: TGTGCCAGCAACCCGAACAGGGGGGGCCCTGAAGCTTTCTTT

V: TRBV2
D: TRBD2
J: TRBJ2-2
size: .
CDR3: CASRERLAGVNTGELFF
DNA: TGTGCCAGCAGAGAAAGACTAGCGGGAGTGAACACCGGGGAGCTGTTTTTT

V: TRBV9
D: TRBD1
J: TRBJ2-1
size: few
CDR3: CASSITGDNEQFF
DNA: TGTGCCAGCAGCATTACAGGGGATAATGAGCAGTTCTTC

V: TRBV27
D: .
J: TRBJ1-1
size: few
CDR3: CASSLMVGGAVTEAFF
DNA: TGTGCCAGCAGTTTAATGGTTGGGGGGGCAGTCACTGAAGCTTTCTTT

V: TRBV6-6
D: .
J: TRBJ2-3
size: few
CDR3: CASSRWEGTDTQYF
DNA: TGTGCCAGCTCTCGGTGGGAGGGCACAGATACGCAGTATTTT

V: TRBV5-1
D: TRBD1
J: TRBJ1-1
size: .
CDR3: CASIHYGQGKAEAFF
DNA: TGCGCCAGCATACACTACGGACAGGGCAAAGCTGAAGCTTTCTTT

V: TRBV5-1
D: TRBD1
J: TRBJ1-2
size: .
CDR3: CASSSTRGQVYGYTF
DNA: TGCGCCAGCAGCTCCACCCGGGGACAGGTCTATGGCTACACCTTC

V: TRBV6-1
D: .
J: TRBJ1-2
size: .
CDR3: CASTRGGNINGYTF
DNA: TGTGCCAGCACTCGGGGGGGCAACATAAATGGCTACACCTTC

V: TRBV19
D: .
J: TRBJ2-3
size: .
CDR3: CASKTDGATDTQYF
DNA: TGTGCCAGTAAGACCGACGGAGCAACAGATACGCAGTATTTT

V: TRBV20-1
D: TRBD2
J: TRBJ2-3
size: .
CDR3: CSAQLPTSGRITDTQYF
DNA: TGCAGTGCTCAACTACCTACTAGCGGGAGGATCACAGATACGCAGTATTTT

V: TRBV6-2/TRBV6-3
D: TRBD1
J: TRBJ2-4
size: once
CDR3: CASSPGQVLAKNIQYF
DNA: TGTGCCAGCAGTCCGGGACAGGTTTTAGCCAAAAACATTCAGTACTTC

V: TRBV5-1
D: .
J: TRBJ2-3
size: .
CDR3: CASRAQQVPTYTDTQYF
DNA: TGCGCCAGCAGGGCCCAACAGGTGCCGACCTACACAGATACGCAGTATTTT

V: TRBV11-2
D: .
J: TRBJ1-5
size: once
CDR3: CASSLTFGGGQPQHF
DNA: TGTGCCAGCAGCTTAACTTTTGGGGGCGGGCAGCCCCAGCATTTT

V: TRBV5-1
D: .
J: TRBJ1-2
size: .
CDR3: CASSLGAMGGYTF
DNA: TGCGCCAGCAGCTTGGGCGCAATGGGTGGCTACACCTTC

V: TRBV3-1
D: .
J: TRBJ2-7
size: many
CDR3: CASSQDRDRPSYEQYF
DNA: TGTGCCAGCAGCCAAGACCGGGACCGTCCTTCCTACGAGCAGTACTTC

V: TRBV7-9
D: .
J: TRBJ2-3
size: .
CDR3: CASSRSQGRRGTDTQYF
DNA: TGTGCCAGCTCCAGGTCACAGGGACGGAGGGGCACAGATACGCAGTATTTT

V: TRBV6-6
D: .
J: TRBJ2-5
size: few
CDR3: CASSYSGGLQETQYF
DNA: TGTGCCAGCAGTTACTCCGGGGGGCTTCAAGAGACCCAGTACTTC

V: TRBV5-1
D: .
J: TRBJ1-1
size: many
CDR3: CASMTGGGMNTEAFF
DNA: TGCGCCAGCATGACCGGCGGGGGGATGAACACTGAAGCTTTCTTT